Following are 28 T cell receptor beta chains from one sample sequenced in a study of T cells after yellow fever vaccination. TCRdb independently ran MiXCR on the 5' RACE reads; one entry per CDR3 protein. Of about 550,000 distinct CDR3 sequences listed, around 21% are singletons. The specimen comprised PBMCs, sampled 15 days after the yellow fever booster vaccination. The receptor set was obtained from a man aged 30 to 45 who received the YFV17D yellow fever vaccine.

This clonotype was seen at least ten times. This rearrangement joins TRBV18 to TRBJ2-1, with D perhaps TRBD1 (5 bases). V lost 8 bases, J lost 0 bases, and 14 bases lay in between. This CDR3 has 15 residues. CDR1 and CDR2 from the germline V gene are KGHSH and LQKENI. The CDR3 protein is CASSPQGSSYNEQFF. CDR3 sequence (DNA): TGTGCCAGCAGTCCCCAGGGTAGCTCCTACAATGAGCAGTTCTTC. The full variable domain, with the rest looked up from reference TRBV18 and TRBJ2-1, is NAGVMQNPRHLVRRRGQEARLRCSPMKGHSHVYWYRQLPEEGLKFMVYLQKENIIDESGMPKERFSAEFPKEGPSILRIQQVVRGDSAAYFCASSPQGSSYNEQFFGPGTRLTVL.

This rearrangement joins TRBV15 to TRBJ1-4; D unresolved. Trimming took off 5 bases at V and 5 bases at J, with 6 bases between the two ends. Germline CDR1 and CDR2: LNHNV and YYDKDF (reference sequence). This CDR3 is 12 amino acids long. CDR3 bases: TGTGCCACCAGCGTGGGGAATGAAAAACTGTTTTTT. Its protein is CATSVGNEKLFF. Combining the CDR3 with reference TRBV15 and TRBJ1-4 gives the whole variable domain DAMVIQNPRYQVTQFGKPVTLSCSQTLNHNVMYWYQQKSSQAPKLLFHYYDKDFNNEADTPDNFQSRRPNTSFCFLDIRSPGLGDTAMYLCATSVGNEKLFFGSGTQLSVL.

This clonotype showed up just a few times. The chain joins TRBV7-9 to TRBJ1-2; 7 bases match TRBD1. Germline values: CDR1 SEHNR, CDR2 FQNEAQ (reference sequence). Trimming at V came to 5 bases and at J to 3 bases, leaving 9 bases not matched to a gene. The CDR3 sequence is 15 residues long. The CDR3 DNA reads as TGTGCCAGCAGCCGAGACAGGGAATTCGACTATGGCTACACCTTC. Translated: CASSRDREFDYGYTF.

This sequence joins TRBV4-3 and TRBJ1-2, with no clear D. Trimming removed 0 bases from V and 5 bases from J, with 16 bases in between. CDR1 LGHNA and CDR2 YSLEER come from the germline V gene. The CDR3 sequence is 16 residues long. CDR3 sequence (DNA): TGCGCCAGCAGCCAAGATATAGTGCGTCCAGATTATGGCTACACCTTC. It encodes CASSQDIVRPDYGYTF.

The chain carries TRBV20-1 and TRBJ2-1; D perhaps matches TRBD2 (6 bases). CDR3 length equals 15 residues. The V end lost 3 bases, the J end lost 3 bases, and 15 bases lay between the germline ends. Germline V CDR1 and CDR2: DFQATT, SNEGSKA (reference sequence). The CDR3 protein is CSASPPSSVYNEQFF. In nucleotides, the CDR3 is TGCAGTGCTAGTCCCCCATCTAGCGTCTACAATGAGCAGTTCTTC.

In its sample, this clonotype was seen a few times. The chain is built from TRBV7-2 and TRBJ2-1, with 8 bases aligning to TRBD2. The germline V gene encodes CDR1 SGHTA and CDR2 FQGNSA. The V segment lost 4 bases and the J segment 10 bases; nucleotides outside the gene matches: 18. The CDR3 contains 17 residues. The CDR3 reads CASSSLRAGVLNREQFF. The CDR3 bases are TGTGCCAGCAGCTCTCTCCGAGCGGGAGTACTTAATCGGGAGCAGTTCTTC.

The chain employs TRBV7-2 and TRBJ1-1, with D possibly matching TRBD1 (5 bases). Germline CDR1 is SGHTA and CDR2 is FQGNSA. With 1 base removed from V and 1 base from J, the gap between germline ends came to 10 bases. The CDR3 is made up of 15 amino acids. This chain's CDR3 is CASSLVRGANTEAFF. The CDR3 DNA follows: TGTGCCAGCAGCTTAGTTAGGGGCGCGAACACTGAAGCTTTCTTT.

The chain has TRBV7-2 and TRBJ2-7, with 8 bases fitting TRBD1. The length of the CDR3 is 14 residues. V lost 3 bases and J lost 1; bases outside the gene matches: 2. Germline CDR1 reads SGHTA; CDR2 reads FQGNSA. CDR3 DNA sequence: TGTGCCAGCAGCTTCGACAGGGGTTCCTACGAGCAGTACTTC. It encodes CASSFDRGSYEQYF.

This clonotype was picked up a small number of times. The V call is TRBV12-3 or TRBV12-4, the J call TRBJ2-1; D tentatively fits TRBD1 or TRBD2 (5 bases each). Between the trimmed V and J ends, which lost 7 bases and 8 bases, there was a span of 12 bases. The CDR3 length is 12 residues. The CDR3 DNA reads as TGTGCCAGCACAGAGGGGTCGGATGAGCAGTTCTTC. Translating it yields CASTEGSDEQFF.

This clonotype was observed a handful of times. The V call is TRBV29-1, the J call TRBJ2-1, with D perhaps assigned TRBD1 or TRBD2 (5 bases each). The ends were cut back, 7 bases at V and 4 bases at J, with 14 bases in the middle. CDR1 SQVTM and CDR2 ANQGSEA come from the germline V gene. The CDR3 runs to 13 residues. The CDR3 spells CSGDGAAYNEQFF. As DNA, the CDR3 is TGCAGCGGAGACGGGGCGGCGTACAATGAGCAGTTCTTC.

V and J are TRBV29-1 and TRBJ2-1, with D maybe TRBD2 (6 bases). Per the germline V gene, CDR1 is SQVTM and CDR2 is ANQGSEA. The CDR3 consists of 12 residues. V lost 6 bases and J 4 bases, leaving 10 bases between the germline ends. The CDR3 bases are TGCAGCGTGGTCGGGGGATACAATGAGCAGTTCTTC. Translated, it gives CSVVGGYNEQFF.

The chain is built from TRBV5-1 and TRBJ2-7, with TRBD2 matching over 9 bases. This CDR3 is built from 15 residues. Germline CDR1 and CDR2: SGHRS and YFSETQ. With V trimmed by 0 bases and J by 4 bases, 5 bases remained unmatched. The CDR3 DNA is TGCGCCAGCAGCTTGGAGGGGCGGGGGGGATACGAGCAGTACTTC. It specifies CASSLEGRGGYEQYF.

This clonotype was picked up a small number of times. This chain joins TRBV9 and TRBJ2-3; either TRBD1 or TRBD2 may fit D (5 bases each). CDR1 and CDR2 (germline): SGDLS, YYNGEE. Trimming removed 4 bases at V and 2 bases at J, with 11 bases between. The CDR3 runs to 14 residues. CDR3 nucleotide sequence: TGTGCCAGCAGCTTCCGGGACCTCACAGATACGCAGTATTTT. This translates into CASSFRDLTDTQYF.

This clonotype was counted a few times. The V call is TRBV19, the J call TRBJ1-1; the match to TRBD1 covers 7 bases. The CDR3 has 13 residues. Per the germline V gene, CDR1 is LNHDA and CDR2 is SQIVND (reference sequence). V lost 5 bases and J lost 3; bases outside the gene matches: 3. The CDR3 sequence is CASSHQGDTEAFF. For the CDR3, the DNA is TGTGCCAGTAGTCACCAGGGGGACACTGAAGCTTTCTTT.

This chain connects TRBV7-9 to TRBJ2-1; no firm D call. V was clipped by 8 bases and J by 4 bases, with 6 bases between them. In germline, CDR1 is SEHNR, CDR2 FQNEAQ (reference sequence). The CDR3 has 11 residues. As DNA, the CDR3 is TGTGCCAGCGCCACGTACAATGAGCAGTTCTTC. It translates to CASATYNEQFF.

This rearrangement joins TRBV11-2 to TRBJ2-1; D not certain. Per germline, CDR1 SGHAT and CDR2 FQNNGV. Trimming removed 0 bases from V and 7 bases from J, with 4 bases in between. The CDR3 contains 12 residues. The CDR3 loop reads CASSLDQNEQFF. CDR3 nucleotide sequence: TGTGCCAGCAGCTTAGATCAAAATGAGCAGTTCTTC.

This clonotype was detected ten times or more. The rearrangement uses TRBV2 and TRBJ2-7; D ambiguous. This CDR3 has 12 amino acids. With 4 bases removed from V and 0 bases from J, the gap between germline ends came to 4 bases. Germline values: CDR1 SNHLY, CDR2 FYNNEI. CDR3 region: CASSVDSYEQYF. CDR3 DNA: TGTGCCAGCAGTGTGGACTCCTACGAGCAGTACTTC.

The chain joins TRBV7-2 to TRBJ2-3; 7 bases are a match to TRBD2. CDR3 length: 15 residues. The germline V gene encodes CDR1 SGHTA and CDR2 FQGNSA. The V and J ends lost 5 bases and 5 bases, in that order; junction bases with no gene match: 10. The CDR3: CASSPYSTGGDTQYF. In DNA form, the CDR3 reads TGTGCCAGCAGCCCCTACTCAACGGGGGGAGATACGCAGTATTTT.

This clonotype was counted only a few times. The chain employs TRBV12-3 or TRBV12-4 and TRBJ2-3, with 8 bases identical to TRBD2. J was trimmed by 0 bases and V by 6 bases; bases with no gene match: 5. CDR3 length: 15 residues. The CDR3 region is CASRGSSGSTDTQYF. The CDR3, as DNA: TGTGCCAGCAGGGGGTCTAGCGGGAGCACAGATACGCAGTATTTT.

The CDR3 region has the DNA TGCAGCGTTGGGCGACCCAACTATGGCTACACCTTC. It yields the protein CSVGRPNYGYTF. The V call is TRBV29-1, the J call TRBJ1-2; no firm D call. V lost 4 bases and J lost 2, with 8 bases in between. Germline V CDR1 and CDR2: SQVTM, ANQGSEA. The CDR3 sequence is 12 residues long. The variable domain in full, completed from reference TRBV29-1 and TRBJ1-2, reads SAVISQKPSRDICQRGTSLTIQCQVDSQVTMMFWYRQQPGQSLTLIATANQGSEATYESGFVIDKFPISRPNLTFSTLTVSNMSPEDSSIYLCSVGRPNYGYTFGSGTRLTVV.

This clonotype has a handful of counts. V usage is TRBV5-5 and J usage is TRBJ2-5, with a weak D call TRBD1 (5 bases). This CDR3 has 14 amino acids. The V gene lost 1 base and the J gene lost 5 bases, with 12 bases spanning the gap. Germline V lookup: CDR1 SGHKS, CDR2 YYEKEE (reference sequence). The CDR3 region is CASSLQAGLETQYF. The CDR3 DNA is TGTGCCAGCAGCTTGCAGGCAGGGTTGGAGACCCAGTACTTC.

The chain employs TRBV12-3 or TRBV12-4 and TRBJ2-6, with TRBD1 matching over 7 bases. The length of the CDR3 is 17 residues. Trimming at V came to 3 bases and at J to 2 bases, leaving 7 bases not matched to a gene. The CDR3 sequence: CASSFLSGGAGANVLTF. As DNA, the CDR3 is TGTGCCAGCAGTTTCCTGTCAGGGGGTGCTGGGGCCAACGTCCTGACTTTC.

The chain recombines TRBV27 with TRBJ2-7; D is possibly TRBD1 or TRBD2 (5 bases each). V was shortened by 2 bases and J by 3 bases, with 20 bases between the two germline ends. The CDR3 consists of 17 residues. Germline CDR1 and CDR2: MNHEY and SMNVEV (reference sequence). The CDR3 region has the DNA TGTGCCAGCAGTTTAAAACCCTCGGGGCTAGCAGGCTACGAGCAGTACTTC. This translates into CASSLKPSGLAGYEQYF.

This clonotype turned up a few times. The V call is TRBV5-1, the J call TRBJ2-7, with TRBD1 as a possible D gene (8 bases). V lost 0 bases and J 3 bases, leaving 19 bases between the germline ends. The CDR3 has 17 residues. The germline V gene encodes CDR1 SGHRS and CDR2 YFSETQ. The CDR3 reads CASSLVGGGTGLYEQYF. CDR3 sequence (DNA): TGCGCCAGCAGCTTGGTAGGGGGAGGGACAGGCCTCTACGAGCAGTACTTC.

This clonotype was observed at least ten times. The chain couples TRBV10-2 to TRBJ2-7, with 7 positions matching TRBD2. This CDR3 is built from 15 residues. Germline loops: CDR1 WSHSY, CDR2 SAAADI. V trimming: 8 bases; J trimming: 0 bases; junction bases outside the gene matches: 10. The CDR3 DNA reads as TGCGCCAGCCCTGGACTAGTTTTGAGCTCCTACGAGCAGTACTTC. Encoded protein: CASPGLVLSSYEQYF.

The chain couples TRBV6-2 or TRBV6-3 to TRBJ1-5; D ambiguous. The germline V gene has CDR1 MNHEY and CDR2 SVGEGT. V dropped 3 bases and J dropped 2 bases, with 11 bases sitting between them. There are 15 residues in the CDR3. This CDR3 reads CASSYEAYRNQPQHF. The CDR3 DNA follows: TGTGCCAGCAGTTATGAGGCGTATCGCAATCAGCCCCAGCATTTT.

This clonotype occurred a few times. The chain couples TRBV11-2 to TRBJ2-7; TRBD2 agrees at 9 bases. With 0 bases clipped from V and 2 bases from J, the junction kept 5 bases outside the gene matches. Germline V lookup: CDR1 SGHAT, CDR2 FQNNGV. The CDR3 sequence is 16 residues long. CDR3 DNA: TGTGCCAGCAGCTTAGATAGCGGGAGTTTCCCCTACGAGCAGTACTTC. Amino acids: CASSLDSGSFPYEQYF. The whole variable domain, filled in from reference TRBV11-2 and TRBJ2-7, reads EAGVAQSPRYKIIEKRQSVAFWCNPISGHATLYWYQQILGQGPKLLIQFQNNGVVDDSQLPKDRFSAERLKGVDSTLKIQPAKLEDSAVYLCASSLDSGSFPYEQYFGPGTRLTVT.

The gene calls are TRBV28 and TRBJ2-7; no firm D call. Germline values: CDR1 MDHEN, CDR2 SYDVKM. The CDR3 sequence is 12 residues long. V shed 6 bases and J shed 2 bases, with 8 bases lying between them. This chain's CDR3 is CASRYMTYEQYF. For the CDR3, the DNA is TGTGCCAGCAGGTATATGACCTACGAGCAGTACTTC.